There are many counts of the clone carrying this T cell receptor beta chain. Its antigen is as yet unknown. The source of the sample is a study of metastatic and nonmetastatic thyroid tumors. Across the study: The comparison covered peripheral blood and tumor or nodule tissue in malignant and benign thyroid patients. Study-level findings and limits: Compared with benign nodules, malignant thyroid tumors were reported to have significantly higher TCR beta diversity in both blood and tumor.

There are 12 residues in the CDR3. J lost 8 bases, V lost 4 bases, and 2 bases had no gene match. Original data processing: The authors used CDR3 differences across clinicopathological groups to build a distant-metastasis classifier for papillary thyroid cancer. TCRdb re-processed the PCR reads through MiXCR. These V and J calls rely on TCRdb rather than the paper's analysis. Of roughly 59,000 clones listed, roughly 15% are singletons. Patients were all untreated before their thyroid surgery. Sequencing input: blood. The clonotype originates from a male donor with papillary thyroid cancer or a benign thyroid nodule (not recorded which). Some clones in this sample may be carry-over from other donors' samples. The J gene is TRBJ2-1, the V gene TRBV12-3 or TRBV12-4, with 7 bases that match TRBD1. The CDR3 protein is CASSWDSDEQFF. The CDR3, as DNA: TGTGCCAGCAGTTGGGACAGCGATGAGCAGTTCTTC.